One and the same sample provided the 24 T cell receptor beta chains below, sequenced in a study of T cells in Graves' hyperthyroidism and ophthalmopathy. TCR beta CDR3 regions were amplified from RNA. When the TCR CDR3 underwent first-round RT-PCR, the HTBI primer set was used. TCRdb analysed the multiplex PCR reads with MiXCR anew, one entry per CDR3 protein. The table includes around 440,000 distinct CDR3 sequences, 15% to 19% detected once. The specimen was blood. These receptor sequences come from a woman younger than 35 with Graves' hyperthyroidism.

This clonotype was counted many times. The V call is TRBV20-1, the J call TRBJ2-7; 12 positions match TRBD2. Germline CDR1 is DFQATT and CDR2 is SNEGSKA (reference sequence). CDR3 size: 16 residues. V was pared by 1 base and J by 7 bases, with 11 bases of the junction left unmatched. The CDR3 sequence is CSARAFLTSGSKEQYF. DNA of the CDR3: TGCAGTGCTAGAGCTTTCTTGACTAGCGGGAGCAAGGAGCAGTACTTC.

V usage is TRBV14 and J usage is TRBJ1-5; D ambiguous. This CDR3 spans 13 amino acids. Per germline, CDR1 SGHDN and CDR2 FVKESK. The germline V and J ends were trimmed by 2 bases and 6 bases, with 8 bases remaining between them. The CDR3 region has the DNA TGTGCCAGCAGCCAATGGACTAGTCAGCCCCAGCATTTT. It codes for CASSQWTSQPQHF.

This chain joins TRBV27 and TRBJ2-3; unclear D gene. In germline, CDR1 is MNHEY, CDR2 SMNVEV (reference sequence). Trimming stripped 10 bases from V and 1 base from J, with 9 bases between. CDR3 length: 12 amino acids. For the CDR3, the DNA is TGTGCCACTTCGGCAGGCACAGATACGCAGTATTTT. Amino acids: CATSAGTDTQYF.

V is TRBV29-1 and J is TRBJ1-2; perhaps TRBD1 as D (5 bases). This CDR3 is built from 16 residues. The germline V gene has CDR1 SQVTM and CDR2 ANQGSEA. V dropped 3 bases and J dropped 7 bases, with 24 bases sitting between them. The CDR3 here is CSVDAGPSSSRGGYTF. In nucleotides, the CDR3 is TGCAGCGTTGATGCAGGCCCCTCAAGCTCTAGGGGTGGCTACACCTTC.

There are a few counts of this clonotype. The chain uses TRBV6-1 and TRBJ2-3; no clear D gene. The CDR3 runs to 15 residues. From germline, CDR1 is MNHNS and CDR2 SASEGT. The germline V and J ends were trimmed by 2 bases and 6 bases, with 15 bases remaining between them. The CDR3 DNA reads TGTGCCAGCAGTGAATATCGGCCTAGTAAGGATACGCAGTATTTT. This encodes CASSEYRPSKDTQYF.

This chain links TRBV6-2 or TRBV6-3 with TRBJ2-3, with D perhaps TRBD2 (6 bases). Looked up from germline, CDR1 is MNHEY and CDR2 is SVGEGT. The CDR3 has 16 residues. The V end lost 5 bases, the J end lost 1 base, and 16 bases lay between the germline ends. The CDR3 loop is CASSIHRGIGTDTQYF. CDR3 DNA: TGTGCCAGCAGTATACACCGGGGGATTGGCACAGATACGCAGTATTTT.

This clonotype appeared many times. The genes are TRBV27 and TRBJ2-5; TRBD2 matches at 13 bases. This CDR3 is 17 amino acids long. Trimming took 4 bases from V and 2 from J; bases not matched to a gene: 7. CDR1 and CDR2 from the germline V gene are MNHEY and SMNVEV (reference sequence). CDR3: CASSSGLAGYLQETQYF. CDR3 bases: TGTGCCAGCAGTTCGGGACTAGCGGGGTATCTACAAGAGACCCAGTACTTC.

This clonotype was found many times. The genes are TRBV20-1 and TRBJ1-1, with TRBD1 identical over 11 bases. The germline V gene encodes CDR1 DFQATT and CDR2 SNEGSKA (reference sequence). Trimming removed 0 bases from V and 4 bases from J; junction bases left unmatched: 7. The CDR3 has 16 amino acids. CDR3 protein: CSARDPGQGEITEAFF. The CDR3 DNA is TGCAGTGCTAGAGATCCGGGACAGGGGGAGATCACTGAAGCTTTCTTT.

Comment on this clonotype: A much larger clone sits a single nucleotide away, making a read error possible. The J gene is TRBJ2-2, the V gene TRBV5-1; D unresolved. Germline CDR1 and CDR2: SGHRS and YFSETQ. This CDR3 has 14 residues. V dropped 3 bases and J dropped 6 bases, with 12 bases sitting between them. The CDR3 DNA reads TGCGCCAGCAGCTCCAGCCAACGCTCCGGGGAGCTGTTTTTT. Translating gives CASSSSQRSGELFF.

The table lists this clonotype with many counts. The chain recombines TRBV7-3 with TRBJ2-1; TRBD2 matches at 12 bases. V was pared by 4 bases and J by 0 bases, with 1 base of the junction left unmatched. CDR1 is SGHTA and CDR2 is FQGTGA in the germline V gene. CDR3 length: 16 residues. The DNA for the CDR3 is TGTGCCAGCAGCTCGACTAGCGGGGGCTCCTACAATGAGCAGTTCTTC. Protein sequence: CASSSTSGGSYNEQFF.

This sequence joins TRBV6-7 and TRBJ2-3; D is possibly TRBD2 (5 bases). TRBV6-7 falls under the ORF class, with uncertain function. The CDR3 sequence is 13 residues long. V was clipped by 6 bases and J by 2 bases, with 9 bases between them. The chain's CDR3 is CASSLDFTDTQYF. The CDR3 DNA reads TGTGCCAGCAGCCTGGACTTCACAGATACGCAGTATTTT.

At least ten counts were recorded for this clonotype. This chain uses TRBV24-1 with TRBJ2-3, with 7 bases that match TRBD2. Germline CDR1 KGHDR, CDR2 SFDVKD. V lost 1 base to trimming and J lost 3 bases; unmatched junction nucleotides: 6. There are 16 residues in the CDR3. The CDR3 bases are TGTGCCACCAGTGATTTTCAGCGGGATTTGACAGATACGCAGTATTTT. This sequence encodes CATSDFQRDLTDTQYF.

This clonotype showed up many times. This sequence joins TRBV6-1 and TRBJ1-1; 7 nucleotides line up with TRBD1. Germline V CDR1 and CDR2: MNHNS, SASEGT. After removal of 6 bases from V and 2 bases from J, the junction contained 6 bases not matched to a gene. The CDR3 is made up of 14 amino acids. Here the CDR3 reads CASSIGTANTEAFF. The CDR3 bases are TGTGCCAGCAGCATAGGGACAGCAAACACTGAAGCTTTCTTT.

The table lists this clonotype with many counts. The rearrangement links TRBV28 to TRBJ2-1, with TRBD2 identical over 10 bases. The CDR3 is 16 residues long. V lost 5 bases and J lost 4; bases outside the gene matches: 8. The germline V gene has CDR1 MDHEN and CDR2 SYDVKM. In DNA form, the CDR3 reads TGTGCCAGCAGTAGCTCGAGGACTAGCGGTTACAATGAGCAGTTCTTC. Protein product: CASSSSRTSGYNEQFF.

This clonotype has at least ten counts. The V and J genes are TRBV20-1 and TRBJ1-2; 7 bases map to TRBD1. The CDR3 covers 11 residues. Trimming cost V 7 bases and J 7 bases; bases outside gene matches: 6. Germline V gene lookup returns CDR1 DFQATT and CDR2 SNEGSKA (reference sequence). DNA for the CDR3: TGCAGTGTGGACAGGAGGAGTGGCTACACCTTC. It encodes CSVDRRSGYTF.

This clonotype was detected only a few times. This rearrangement joins TRBV12-3 or TRBV12-4 to TRBJ2-6, with 7 bases lining up with TRBD1. CDR3 length: 17 residues. Trimming took 5 bases from V and 0 from J; bases not matched to a gene: 7. The CDR3 reads CASSRRQGYSGANVLTF. DNA for the CDR3: TGTGCCAGCAGTCGACGACAGGGATACTCTGGGGCCAACGTCCTGACTTTC.

This clonotype was picked up a small number of times. The chain couples TRBV12-3 or TRBV12-4 to TRBJ2-5; 13 nucleotides agree with TRBD2. The trim removed 6 bases at V and 3 bases at J, leaving 10 bases unmatched. The CDR3 contains 17 residues. In nucleotides, the CDR3 is TGTGCCAGCAGCAAGGGACTAGCGGGATTACGCGAAGAGACCCAGTACTTC. Amino acid sequence: CASSKGLAGLREETQYF.

Remarks on this clonotype: One end of the junction varies from germline; a read error may be responsible. This chain links TRBV2 with TRBJ2-2; D is uncertain. CDR3 length: 17 residues. Germline CDR1 and CDR2: SNHLY and FYNNEI. CDR3 nucleotide sequence: TGTGCCGGCAGTGAAGATTTGGGTGGGCTAGGTACCGGGGAGCTGTTTTTT. It is translated as CAGSEDLGGLGTGELFF.

This clonotype was seen repeatedly, ten times or more. V is TRBV11-1 and J is TRBJ1-5, with D perhaps TRBD1 (5 bases). The V gene lost 5 bases and the J gene lost 3 bases, with 11 bases spanning the gap. CDR3 length equals 14 residues. The germline CDR1 and CDR2 sequences are SGHAT and FQDESV (reference sequence). CDR3 nucleotides: TGTGCCAGCAGCCTGGGACCGTACAATCAGCCCCAGCATTTT. It yields the protein CASSLGPYNQPQHF.

The gene calls are TRBV6-1 and TRBJ2-3; 9 nucleotides agree with TRBD1. The CDR3 consists of 13 residues. Trimming took 8 bases from V and 5 from J; bases not matched to a gene: 5. The germline CDR1 and CDR2 sequences are MNHNS and SASEGT. The CDR3 reads CASHRGRVDTQYF. CDR3 coding DNA: TGTGCCAGCCACAGGGGGCGCGTAGATACGCAGTATTTT.

This clonotype turned up a few times. The rearrangement joins TRBV19 to TRBJ2-2, with D possibly being TRBD2 (6 bases). The length of the CDR3 is 16 residues. CDR1 and CDR2 (germline): LNHDA, SQIVND (reference sequence). The V end lost 5 bases, the J end lost 1 base, and 14 bases lay between the germline ends. The CDR3 protein is CASSPGVAVNTGELFF. The CDR3 coding sequence is TGTGCCAGTAGTCCCGGGGTAGCGGTGAACACCGGGGAGCTGTTTTTT.

This clonotype was found many times. The chain combines TRBV28 with TRBJ2-7, with 7 bases identical to TRBD1. CDR3 length equals 15 residues. Germline V lookup: CDR1 MDHEN, CDR2 SYDVKM. V dropped 5 bases and J dropped 3; count of bases not matched to a gene: 10. CDR3 DNA sequence: TGTGCCAGCAGTCCAGACAGGGAAGTCGACTACGAGCAGTACTTC. Encoded protein: CASSPDREVDYEQYF.

The chain couples TRBV10-3 to TRBJ2-7; a possible D gene is TRBD2 (6 bases). There are 16 residues in the CDR3. Germline CDR1 reads ENHRY; CDR2 reads SYGVKD. Between the trimmed V and J ends, which lost 2 bases and 0 bases, there was a span of 14 bases. CDR3 sequence reads: CAISERPSAFSYEQYF. CDR3 nucleotide sequence: TGTGCCATCAGTGAGCGTCCTAGCGCCTTCTCCTACGAGCAGTACTTC.

This clonotype occurred many times. This chain joins TRBV20-1 and TRBJ1-1; TRBD1 matches 7 bases. The ends lost 4 bases at V and 5 bases at J; junction bases unmatched: 10. Germline lookup yields CDR1 DFQATT and CDR2 SNEGSKA (reference sequence). The CDR3 consists of 14 residues. CDR3 sequence: CSAKRQGWSTEAFF. In DNA, the CDR3 is TGCAGTGCTAAACGACAGGGTTGGTCGACTGAAGCTTTCTTT.